This paragraph reports one TCR beta chain. The CDR3 contains 16 residues. V dropped 7 bases and J dropped 8; count of bases not matched to a gene: 14. Germline CDR1 and CDR2: MDHEN and SYDVKM. This record comes from a study of blood T cell repertoires in COVID-19. On the study more broadly: Sites in the United States, Italy and Spain provided acute and convalescent COVID-19 samples. Sources were T cells, B-cell-depleted T cells, or PBMCs; the material itself was cDNA or gDNA.

In the original processing: Reference gene primers were amplified, and this amplification served to estimate nucleated cell counts. This table comes from immunoSEQ multiplex PCR, and its TCRdb copy is limited to in-frame clones, with some not included. The D gene and trimming were derived from the DNA, and the V and J assignments and clone size from that table. The table lists about 210,000 clones, approximately 84% of them singletons, with around 7.3% in the top ten. The TCR was taken from a woman aged 45 to 65 with active or convalescent COVID-19. Source material: peripheral blood. The chain carries TRBV28 and TRBJ2-1, with TRBD2 matching over 10 bases. The CDR3 region has the DNA TGTGCCAGCAACTCCGCCTACTCTAGCGGGGGTTATGAGCAGTTCTTC. Translation: CASNSAYSSGGYEQFF.